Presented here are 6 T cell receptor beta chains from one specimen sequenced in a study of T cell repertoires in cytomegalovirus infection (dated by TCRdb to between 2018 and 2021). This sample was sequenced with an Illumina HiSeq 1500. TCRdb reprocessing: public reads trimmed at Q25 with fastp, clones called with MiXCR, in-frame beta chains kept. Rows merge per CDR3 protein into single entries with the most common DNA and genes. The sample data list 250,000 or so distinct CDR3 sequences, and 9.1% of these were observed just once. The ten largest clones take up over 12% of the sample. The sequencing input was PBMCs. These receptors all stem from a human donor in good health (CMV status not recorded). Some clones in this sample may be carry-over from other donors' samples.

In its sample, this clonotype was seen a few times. CDR3 DNA: TGTGCCAGCAGGGACCGGGGGGGGCGGCACTACGAGCAGTACTTC. Translating gives CASRDRGGRHYEQYF. This chain connects TRBV12-3 or TRBV12-4 to TRBJ2-7, with 8 bases fitting TRBD2. The CDR3 spans 15 residues. V shed 6 bases and J 3 bases; nucleotides not matched to a gene: 10.

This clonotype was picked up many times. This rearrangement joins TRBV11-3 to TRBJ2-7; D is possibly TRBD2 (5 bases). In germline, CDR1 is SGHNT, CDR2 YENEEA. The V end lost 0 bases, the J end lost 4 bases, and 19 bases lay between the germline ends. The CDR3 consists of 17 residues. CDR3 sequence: CASSLEVVATGRYEQYF. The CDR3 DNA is TGTGCCAGCAGCTTAGAGGTAGTAGCGACCGGACGGTACGAGCAGTACTTC.

Here the CDR3 DNA reads TGTGCCAGCAGTTATGTGGGGGCTCGGCAGCCCCAGCATTTT. It codes for CASSYVGARQPQHF. J is TRBJ1-5 and V is TRBV6-2 or TRBV6-3, with D maybe TRBD1 (6 bases). V was clipped by 3 bases and J by 7 bases, with 13 bases between them. The CDR3 has 14 residues. CDR1 MNHEY and CDR2 SVGEGT come from the germline V gene.

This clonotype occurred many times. In nucleotides, the CDR3 is TGTGCCAGCAGCCTCCGGGCTAGCGGCGGCCCGGGTGAGCAGTTCTTC. Translating it yields CASSLRASGGPGEQFF. The J gene is TRBJ2-1, the V gene TRBV11-2, with TRBD2 matching over 7 bases. Germline CDR1 and CDR2: SGHAT and FQNNGV. V lost 5 bases to trimming and J lost 9 bases; unmatched junction nucleotides: 16. The length of the CDR3 is 16 residues. Looking up the rest from reference TRBV11-2 and TRBJ2-1 gives the full variable domain: EAGVAQSPRYKIIEKRQSVAFWCNPISGHATLYWYQQILGQGPKLLIQFQNNGVVDDSQLPKDRFSAERLKGVDSTLKIQPAKLEDSAVYLCASSLRASGGPGEQFFGPGTRLTVL.

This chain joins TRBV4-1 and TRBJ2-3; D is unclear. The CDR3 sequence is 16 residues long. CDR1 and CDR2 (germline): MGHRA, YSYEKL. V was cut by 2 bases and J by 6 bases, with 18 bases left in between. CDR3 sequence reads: CASSQLLDGGGDTQYF. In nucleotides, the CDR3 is TGCGCCAGCAGCCAACTCCTCGACGGCGGTGGGGATACGCAGTATTTT.

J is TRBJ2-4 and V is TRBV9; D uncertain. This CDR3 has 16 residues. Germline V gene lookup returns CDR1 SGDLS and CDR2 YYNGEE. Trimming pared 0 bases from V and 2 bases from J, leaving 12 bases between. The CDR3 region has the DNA TGTGCCAGCAGCGTAGGGGCAGTTCCTCCCAAAAACATTCAGTACTTC. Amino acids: CASSVGAVPPKNIQYF.